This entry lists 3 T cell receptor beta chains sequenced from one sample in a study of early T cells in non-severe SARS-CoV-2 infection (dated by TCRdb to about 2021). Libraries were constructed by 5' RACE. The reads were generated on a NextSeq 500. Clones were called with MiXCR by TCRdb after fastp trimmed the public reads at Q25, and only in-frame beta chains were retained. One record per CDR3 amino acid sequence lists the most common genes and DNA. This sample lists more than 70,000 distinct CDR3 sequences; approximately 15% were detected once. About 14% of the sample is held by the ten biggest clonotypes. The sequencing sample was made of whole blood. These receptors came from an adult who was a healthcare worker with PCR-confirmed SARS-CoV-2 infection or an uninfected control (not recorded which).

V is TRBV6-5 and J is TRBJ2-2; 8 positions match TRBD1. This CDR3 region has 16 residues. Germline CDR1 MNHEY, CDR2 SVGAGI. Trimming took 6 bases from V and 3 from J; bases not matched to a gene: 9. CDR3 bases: TGTGCCAGCAGCCTCGAGCCGGGACAGGACACCGGGGAGCTGTTTTTT. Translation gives CASSLEPGQDTGELFF.

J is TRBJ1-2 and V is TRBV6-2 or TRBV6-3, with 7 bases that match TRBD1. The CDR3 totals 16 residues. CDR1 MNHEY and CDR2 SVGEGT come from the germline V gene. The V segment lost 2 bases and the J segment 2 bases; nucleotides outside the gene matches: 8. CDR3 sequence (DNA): TGTGCCAGCAGTTACAGCAGGGGGATGGGGAACTATGGCTACACCTTC. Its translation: CASSYSRGMGNYGYTF.

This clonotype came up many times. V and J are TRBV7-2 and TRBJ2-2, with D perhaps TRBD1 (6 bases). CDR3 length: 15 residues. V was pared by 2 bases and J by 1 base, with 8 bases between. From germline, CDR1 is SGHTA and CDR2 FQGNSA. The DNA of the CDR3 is TGTGCCAGCAGCTTACGCAGGGGGAACACCGGGGAGCTGTTTTTT. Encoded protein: CASSLRRGNTGELFF.